This T cell receptor beta chain emerged from a study of blood T cell repertoires in COVID-19. As for the study in general: The United States, Italy and Spain provided the acute and convalescent COVID-19 samples. T cells, B-cell-depleted T cells, or PBMCs provided the cDNA or gDNA that served as material.

Under the authors' procedure: Reference gene primers were amplified, and this amplification served to estimate nucleated cell counts. Assay used: immunoSEQ multiplex PCR; TCRdb lists only in-frame clones, some missing. V, J and clone size are those of that table, while D and trimming were read from the DNA. Here the sample spans 95,000 to 150,000 clones, 75% to 90% being singletons. The CDR3 runs to 15 residues. Germline assignment: CDR1 LNHDA and CDR2 SQIVND (reference sequence). The trim removed 7 bases at V and 4 bases at J, leaving 6 bases unmatched. This chain links TRBV19 with TRBJ1-5, with TRBD1 matching over 11 bases. The TCR sequence derives from a man between 65 and 85 years old with active or convalescent COVID-19. Sequenced input: peripheral blood. CDR3 sequence reads: CASTGTGGNNQPQHF. The CDR3 DNA is TGTGCCAGTACTGGGACAGGGGGTAATAATCAGCCCCAGCATTTT.